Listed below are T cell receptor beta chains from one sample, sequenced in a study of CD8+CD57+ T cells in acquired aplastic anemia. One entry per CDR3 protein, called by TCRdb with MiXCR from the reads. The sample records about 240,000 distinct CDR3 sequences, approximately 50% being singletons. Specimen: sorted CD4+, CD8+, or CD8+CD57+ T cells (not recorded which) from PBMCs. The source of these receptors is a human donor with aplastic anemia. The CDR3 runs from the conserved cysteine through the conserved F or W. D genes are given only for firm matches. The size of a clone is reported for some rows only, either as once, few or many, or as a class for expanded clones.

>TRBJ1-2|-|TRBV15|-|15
CATSRDQNYNYGYTF
TGTGCCACCAGCAGAGATCAGAATTATAACTATGGCTACACCTTC
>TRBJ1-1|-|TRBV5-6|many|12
CASSPLGTEAFF
TGTGCCAGCAGCCCCCTCGGAACTGAAGCTTTCTTT
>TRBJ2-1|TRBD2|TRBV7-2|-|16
CASSLGRGVSYNEQFF
TGTGCCAGCAGCTTGGGGCGGGGGGTATCCTACAATGAGCAGTTCTTC
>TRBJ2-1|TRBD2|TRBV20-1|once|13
CSYTSGHYNEQFF
TGCAGTTACACTAGCGGCCATTACAATGAGCAGTTCTTC
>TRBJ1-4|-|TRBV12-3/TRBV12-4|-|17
CASSFGQGVSTNEKLFF
TGTGCCAGCAGTTTTGGGCAGGGAGTTTCTACTAATGAAAAACTGTTTTTT
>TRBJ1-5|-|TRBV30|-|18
CAISEAREKRSLYQPQHF
TGTGCCATCAGTGAGGCCCGGGAAAAACGGTCACTGTATCAGCCCCAGCATTTT
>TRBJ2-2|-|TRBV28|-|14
CASSPTGRTGELFF
TGTGCCAGCAGTCCCACGGGTCGGACCGGGGAGCTGTTTTTT
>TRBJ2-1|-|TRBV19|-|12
CASSMLANEQFF
TGTGCCAGTAGTATGTTAGCCAATGAGCAGTTCTTC
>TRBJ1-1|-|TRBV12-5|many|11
CASGVTGLAFF
TGTGCTAGTGGAGTAACAGGGTTAGCTTTCTTT
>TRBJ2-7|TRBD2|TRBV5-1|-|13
CALSGGAEYEQYF
TGCGCCCTCAGCGGGGGGGCCGAGTACGAGCAGTACTTC
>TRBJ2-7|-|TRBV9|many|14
CASSVGGPSYEQYF
TGTGCCAGCAGCGTAGGCGGGCCCTCCTACGAGCAGTACTTC
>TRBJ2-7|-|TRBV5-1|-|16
CASSLVGGGKGDEQYF
TGCGCCAGCAGCTTGGTCGGTGGGGGAAAGGGAGACGAGCAGTACTTC
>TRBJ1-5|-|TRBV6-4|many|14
CASSEGRFHQPQHF
TGTGCCAGCAGTGAAGGTCGGTTTCATCAGCCCCAGCATTTT
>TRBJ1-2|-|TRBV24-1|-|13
CATSDSGAGGYTF
TGTGCCACCAGTGATTCAGGGGCCGGTGGCTACACCTTC
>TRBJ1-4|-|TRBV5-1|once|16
CASNYKPEATNEKLFF
TGCGCCAGCAACTATAAACCAGAAGCAACTAATGAAAAACTGTTTTTT
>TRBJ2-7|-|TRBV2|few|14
CASSEVAVAYEQYF
TGTGCCAGCAGTGAGGTGGCAGTAGCCTACGAGCAGTACTTC
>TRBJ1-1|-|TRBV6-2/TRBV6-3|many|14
CASSPGTGNTEAFF
TGTGCCAGCAGTCCAGGGACGGGGAACACTGAAGCTTTCTTT
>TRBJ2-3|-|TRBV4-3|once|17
CASSQDTVGGNTDTQYF
TGCGCCAGCAGCCAAGACACGGTAGGGGGGAACACAGATACGCAGTATTTT